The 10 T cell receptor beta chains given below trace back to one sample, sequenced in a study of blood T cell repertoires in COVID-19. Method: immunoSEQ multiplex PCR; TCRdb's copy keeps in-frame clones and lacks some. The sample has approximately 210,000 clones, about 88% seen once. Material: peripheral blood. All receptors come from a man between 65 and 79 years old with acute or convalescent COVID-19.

The CDR3 region has the DNA TGTGCCAGCAGGGGACTGTCCTACGAGCAGTACTTC. Protein sequence: CASRGLSYEQYF. This chain links TRBV12-3 or TRBV12-4 with TRBJ2-7, with D possibly matching TRBD2 (6 bases). V lost 6 bases and J lost 1, with 7 bases in between. There are 12 residues in the CDR3.

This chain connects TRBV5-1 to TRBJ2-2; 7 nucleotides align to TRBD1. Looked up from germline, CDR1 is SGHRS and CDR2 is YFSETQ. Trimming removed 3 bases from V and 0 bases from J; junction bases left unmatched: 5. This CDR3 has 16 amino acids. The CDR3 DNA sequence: TGCGCCAGCAGCTCAACCGGGACAGCGAACACCGGGGAGCTGTTTTTT. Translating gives CASSSTGTANTGELFF. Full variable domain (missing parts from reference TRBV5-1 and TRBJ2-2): KAGVTQTPRYLIKTRGQQVTLSCSPISGHRSVSWYQQTPGQGLQFLFEYFSETQRNKGNFPGRFSGRQFSNSRSEMNVSTLELGDSALYLCASSSTGTANTGELFFGEGSRLTVL.

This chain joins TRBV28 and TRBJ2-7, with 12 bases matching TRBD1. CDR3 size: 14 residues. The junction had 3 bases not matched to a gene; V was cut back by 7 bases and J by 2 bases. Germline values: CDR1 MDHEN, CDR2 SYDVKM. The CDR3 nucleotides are TGTGCCAGCAAAGGGACAGGGGGCACCTACGAGCAGTACTTC. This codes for CASKGTGGTYEQYF. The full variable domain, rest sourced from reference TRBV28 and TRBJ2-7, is DVKVTQSSRYLVKRTGEKVFLECVQDMDHENMFWYRQDPGLGLRLIYFSYDVKMKEKGDIPEGYSVSREKKERFSLILESASTNQTSMYLCASKGTGGTYEQYFGPGTRLTVT.

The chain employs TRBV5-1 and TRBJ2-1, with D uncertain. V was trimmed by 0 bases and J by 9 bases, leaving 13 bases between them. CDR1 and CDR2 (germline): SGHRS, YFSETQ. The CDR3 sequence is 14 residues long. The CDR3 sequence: CASSLDLGGGEQFF. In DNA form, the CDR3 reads TGCGCCAGCAGCTTGGATCTCGGTGGCGGTGAGCAGTTCTTC.

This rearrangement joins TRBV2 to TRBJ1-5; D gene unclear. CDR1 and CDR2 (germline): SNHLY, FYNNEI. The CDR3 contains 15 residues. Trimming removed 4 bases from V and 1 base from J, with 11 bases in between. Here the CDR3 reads CASSVELSSNQPQHF. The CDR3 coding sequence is TGTGCCAGCAGTGTGGAGCTCTCCAGCAATCAGCCCCAGCATTTT.

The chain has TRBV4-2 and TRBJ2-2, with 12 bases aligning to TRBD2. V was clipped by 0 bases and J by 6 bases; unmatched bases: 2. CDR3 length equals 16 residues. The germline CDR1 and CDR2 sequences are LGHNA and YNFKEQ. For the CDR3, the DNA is TGTGCCAGCAGCCAAGAGGCTAGCGGGAGGGCCGGGGAGCTGTTTTTT. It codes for CASSQEASGRAGELFF.

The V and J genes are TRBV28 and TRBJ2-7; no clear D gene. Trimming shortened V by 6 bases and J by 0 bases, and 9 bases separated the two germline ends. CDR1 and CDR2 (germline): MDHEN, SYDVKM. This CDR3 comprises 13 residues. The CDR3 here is CASRAGRSYEQYF. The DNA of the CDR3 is TGTGCCAGCAGGGCAGGCCGCTCCTACGAGCAGTACTTC.

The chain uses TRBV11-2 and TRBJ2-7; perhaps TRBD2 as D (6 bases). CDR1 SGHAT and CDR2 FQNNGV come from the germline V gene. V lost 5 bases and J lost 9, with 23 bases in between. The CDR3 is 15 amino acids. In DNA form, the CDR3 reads TGTGCCAGCAGCAACCCCGGGACTCATACCCTTGGGCAGTACTTC. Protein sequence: CASSNPGTHTLGQYF.

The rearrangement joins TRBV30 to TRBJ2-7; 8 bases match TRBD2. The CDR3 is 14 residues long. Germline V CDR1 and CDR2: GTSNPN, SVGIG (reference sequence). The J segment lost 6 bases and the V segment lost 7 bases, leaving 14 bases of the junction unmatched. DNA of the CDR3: TGTGCCTCCTCCCTAGCGGGTCACCCAATCGAGCAGTACTTC. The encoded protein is CASSLAGHPIEQYF. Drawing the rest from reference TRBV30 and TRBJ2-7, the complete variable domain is SQTIHQWPATLVQPVGSPLSLECTVEGTSNPNLYWYRQAAGRGLQLLFYSVGIGQISSEVPQNLSASRPQDRQFILSSKKLLLSDSGFYLCASSLAGHPIEQYFGPGTRLTVT.

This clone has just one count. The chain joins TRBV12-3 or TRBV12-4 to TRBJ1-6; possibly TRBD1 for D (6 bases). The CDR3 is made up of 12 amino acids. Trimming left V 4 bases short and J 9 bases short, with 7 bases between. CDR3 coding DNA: TGTGCCAGCAGTTCCAGGGGTTCACCCCTCCACTTT. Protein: CASSSRGSPLHF.